This T cell receptor beta chain comes out of a study of blood T cell repertoires in COVID-19. About the research overall: Samples representing acute and convalescent COVID-19 were sourced from the United States, Italy and Spain. Sources were T cells, B-cell-depleted T cells, or PBMCs; the material itself was cDNA or gDNA.

Source study methods: From reference gene primer amplification, estimates of nucleated cell counts were derived. Assay: immunoSEQ multiplex PCR; the TCRdb copy retains only in-frame clones and omits some. D and trimming come from the DNA, and the V and J calls and clone size come from that table. This sample has 110,000 to 150,000 clones, with 65% to 85% found just once. Germline V CDR1 and CDR2: MDHEN, SYDVKM. The V end was cut by 2 bases, the J end by 0 bases, with 7 bases between. The CDR3 loop spans 14 amino acids. The V call is TRBV28, the J call TRBJ2-5, with TRBD1 as a possible D gene (6 bases). Source material: peripheral blood. This clonotype originated in a woman aged 55 to 70 with acute or convalescent COVID-19. The DNA of the CDR3 is TGTGCCAGCAGTTTAAGGGGGTACCAAGAGACCCAGTACTTC. Its protein is CASSLRGYQETQYF. The variable domain in full, with the rest retrieved from reference TRBV28 and TRBJ2-5, is DVKVTQSSRYLVKRTGEKVFLECVQDMDHENMFWYRQDPGLGLRLIYFSYDVKMKEKGDIPEGYSVSREKKERFSLILESASTNQTSMYLCASSLRGYQETQYFGPGTRLLVL.